These 10 T cell receptor beta chains came from one sample sequenced in a study of T cell changes during pregnancy in multiple sclerosis. Generated by immunoSEQ multiplex PCR, the TCRdb table keeps only in-frame clones and is missing some. The top ten clones hold around 0.85% of a sample with tens of thousands of clones, around 90% of them seen once. Sequences were derived from peripheral blood, sampled before pregnancy. Source of these receptors: a female donor with multiple sclerosis, enrolled in a pregnancy study.

This chain links TRBV28 with TRBJ2-6; D may be TRBD1 (5 bases). The CDR3 covers 16 residues. The V gene lost 5 bases and the J gene lost 1 base, with 12 bases spanning the gap. Germline V gives CDR1 MDHEN, CDR2 SYDVKM. The CDR3 region has the DNA TGTGCCAGCAGTACAGGATCCGATTCTGGGGCCAACGTCCTGACTTTC. Protein: CASSTGSDSGANVLTF.

In DNA, the CDR3 is TGCGCCAGCAGCCTTACTGTAGGGGCGAATGGAAACACCATATATTTT. Its protein product is CASSLTVGANGNTIYF. This chain connects TRBV4-1 to TRBJ1-3, with TRBD1 as a possible D gene (5 bases). Germline V CDR1 and CDR2: MGHRA, YSYEKL. The CDR3 length is 16 residues. Trimming removed 4 bases from V and 3 bases from J, with 16 bases in between.

The genes are TRBV5-5 and TRBJ2-7; 8 nucleotides line up with TRBD1. The germline V gene encodes CDR1 SGHKS and CDR2 YYEKEE (reference sequence). This CDR3 comprises 15 residues. Trimming at V came to 4 bases and at J to 1 base, leaving 7 bases not matched to a gene. For the CDR3, the DNA is TGTGCCAGCAGCCCAGTGGGACAGGAGTCCTACGAGCAGTACTTC. Translated, it gives CASSPVGQESYEQYF.

This chain links TRBV4-1 with TRBJ1-1; TRBD1 might be the D (6 bases). CDR1 is MGHRA, CDR2 YSYEKL, per germline. The CDR3 runs to 15 residues. Trimming took 1 base from V and 0 from J, leaving 9 bases between them. CDR3 in amino acids: CASSQAGTLNTEAFF. CDR3 coding DNA: TGCGCCAGCAGCCAAGCAGGGACACTGAACACTGAAGCTTTCTTT.

J is TRBJ1-5 and V is TRBV19; maybe TRBD1 (5 bases). This CDR3 spans 14 amino acids. V was shortened by 5 bases and J by 4 bases, with 12 bases between the two germline ends. The germline V gene encodes CDR1 LNHDA and CDR2 SQIVND (reference sequence). The CDR3 region is CASSEGRGNQPQHF. Here the CDR3 DNA reads TGTGCCAGTAGTGAAGGAAGGGGAAATCAGCCCCAGCATTTT.

The gene calls are TRBV7-6 and TRBJ2-7; TRBD1 might be the D (5 bases). Trimming cost V 2 bases and J 0 bases, with 8 bases left between them. Per germline, CDR1 SGHVS and CDR2 FNYEAQ. The CDR3 has 14 residues. CDR3 region: CASSLSTDSYEQYF. The CDR3 bases are TGTGCCAGCAGCTTATCGACAGACTCCTACGAGCAGTACTTC.

The chain employs TRBV7-8 and TRBJ1-2, with D possibly TRBD1 on 5 matching bases. Deletions cut 4 bases from V and 4 bases from J, with 16 bases between. The CDR3 is 15 residues long. Germline V gene lookup returns CDR1 SGHVS and CDR2 FQNEAQ. The CDR3 protein is CASSSTRGASYGYTF. The CDR3 bases are TGTGCCAGCAGCTCAACCCGCGGGGCCTCCTATGGCTACACCTTC. Full variable domain (remainder filled in from reference TRBV7-8 and TRBJ1-2): GAGVSQSPRYKVAKRGQDVALRCDPISGHVSLFWYQQALGQGPEFLTYFQNEAQLDKSGLPSDRFFAERPEGSVSTLKIQRTQQEDSAVYLCASSSTRGASYGYTFGSGTRLTVV.

The genes are TRBV19 and TRBJ1-2; D might be TRBD1 (5 bases). The germline V and J ends were trimmed by 5 bases and 6 bases, with 16 bases remaining between them. This CDR3 region has 14 residues. In germline, CDR1 is LNHDA, CDR2 SQIVND (reference sequence). The CDR3 coding sequence is TGTGCCAGTAGTTTCGAATTCGGACAAGATGGCTACACCTTC. Translated: CASSFEFGQDGYTF.

J is TRBJ1-2 and V is TRBV19, with D perhaps matching TRBD1 (6 bases). CDR1 is LNHDA and CDR2 is SQIVND in the germline V gene (reference sequence). This CDR3 is built from 15 residues. Trimming removed 3 bases at V and 4 bases at J, with 15 bases between. This CDR3 reads CASSMPLGTSYGYTF. As DNA, the CDR3 is TGTGCCAGTAGTATGCCCCTCGGGACATCCTATGGCTACACCTTC.

The CDR3 nucleotides are TGTGCCAGCACCCCCGGGCCTAGCGGGGCGAACACCGGGGAGCTGTTTTTT. It translates to CASTPGPSGANTGELFF. The chain recombines TRBV4-2 with TRBJ2-2; 9 nucleotides agree with TRBD2. Trimming at V came to 7 bases and at J to 0 bases, leaving 9 bases not matched to a gene. The CDR3 sequence is 17 residues long. Germline loops: CDR1 LGHNA, CDR2 YNFKEQ.